The TCR beta chain under discussion was sequenced for a study of blood T cell repertoires in COVID-19. Looking at the study overall: Acute-phase and convalescent COVID-19 samples originated in the United States, Italy and Spain. The cDNA or gDNA used as material had been derived from T cells, B-cell-depleted T cells, or PBMCs.

Authors' analysis steps: Scientists estimated how many nucleated cells there were by amplifying reference gene primers. Some clones are missing from TCRdb's copy, which holds only in-frame ones; the method was immunoSEQ multiplex PCR. That table supplies the V and J calls and clone size; D and trimming were determined from the DNA. The sample carries about 200,000 clones, approximately 87% recorded once. The V gene end was trimmed by 1 base and the J gene end by 4 bases; junction bases not matched to a gene: 4. In germline, CDR1 is SGHTA, CDR2 FQGNSA. The CDR3 is 16 amino acids. This sequence originates from a woman between 65 and 79 years old with acute or convalescent COVID-19. The rearrangement uses TRBV7-2 and TRBJ2-7, with 13 bases fitting TRBD2. Sequenced material: peripheral blood. CDR3 sequence: CASSLGQLAGGYEQYF. The CDR3 coding sequence is TGTGCCAGCAGCTTAGGCCAACTAGCGGGAGGGTACGAGCAGTACTTC.